This TCR beta chain is from a study of T cell responses to AZD1222 COVID-19 vaccine. Study-wide points: Spike as a whole was targeted by vaccine-associated CD4 TCRs, dominant at 160-218 and 743-854. Just a handful of people given AZD1222 tested seropositive at baseline. In a largely white British group with more females than males, clonal diversity was possibly underestimated. Repertoires were sampled only after the peak T cell response.

Clones were sequenced by immunoSEQ multiplex PCR, and TCRdb holds only the in-frame ones, with some missing. The sample has 100,000 to 150,000 clones; around 87% are singletons. The CDR3 is 11 residues long. Germline V CDR1 and CDR2: SEHNR, FQNEAQ (reference sequence). Trimming cost V 4 bases and J 5 bases, with 5 bases left between them. A note on this clone: Its target is not known.

This chain links TRBV7-9 with TRBJ1-2; D is unresolved. This TCR derives from an adult in good health. This specimen consisted of peripheral blood, obtained on day 0 of AZD1222 vaccination. The CDR3 protein is CASSSSYGYTF. The DNA for the CDR3 is TGTGCCAGCAGCTCCTCGTATGGCTACACCTTC. Supplemented by reference TRBV7-9 and TRBJ1-2, the full variable domain reads DTGVSQNPRHKITKRGQNVTFRCDPISEHNRLYWYRQTLGQGPEFLTYFQNEAQLEKSRLLSDRFSAERPKGSFSTLEIQRTEQGDSAMYLCASSSSYGYTFGSGTRLTVV.